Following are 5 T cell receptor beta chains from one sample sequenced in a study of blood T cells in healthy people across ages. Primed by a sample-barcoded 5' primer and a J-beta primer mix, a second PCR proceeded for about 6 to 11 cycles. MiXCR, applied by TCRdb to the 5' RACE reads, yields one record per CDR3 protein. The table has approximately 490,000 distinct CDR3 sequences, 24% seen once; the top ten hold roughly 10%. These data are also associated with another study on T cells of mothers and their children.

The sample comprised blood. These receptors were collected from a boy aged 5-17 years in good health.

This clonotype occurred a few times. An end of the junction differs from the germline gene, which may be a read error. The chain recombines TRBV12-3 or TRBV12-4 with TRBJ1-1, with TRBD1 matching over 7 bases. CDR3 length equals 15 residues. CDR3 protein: CASNYPGTENTEAFF. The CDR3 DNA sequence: TGTGCCAGCAACTATCCCGGGACAGAGAACACTGAGGCTTTCTTT.

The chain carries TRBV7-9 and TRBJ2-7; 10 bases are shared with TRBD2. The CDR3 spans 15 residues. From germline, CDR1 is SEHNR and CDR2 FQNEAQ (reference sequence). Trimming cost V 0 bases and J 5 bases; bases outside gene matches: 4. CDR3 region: CASSLALAGLDEQYF. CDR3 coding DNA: TGTGCCAGCAGCTTAGCACTAGCGGGACTGGACGAGCAGTACTTC.

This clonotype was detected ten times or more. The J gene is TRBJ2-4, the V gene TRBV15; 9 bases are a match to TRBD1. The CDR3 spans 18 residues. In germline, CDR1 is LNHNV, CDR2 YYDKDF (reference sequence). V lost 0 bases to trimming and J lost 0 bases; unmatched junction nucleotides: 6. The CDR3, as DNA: TGTGCCACCAGCAGAGAGGGGACAGGGACGGGAGCCAAAAACATTCAGTACTTC. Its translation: CATSREGTGTGAKNIQYF.

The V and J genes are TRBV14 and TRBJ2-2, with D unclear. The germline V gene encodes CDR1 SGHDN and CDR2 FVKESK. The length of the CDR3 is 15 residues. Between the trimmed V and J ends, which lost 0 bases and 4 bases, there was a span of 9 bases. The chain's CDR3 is CASSQEWTLTGELFF. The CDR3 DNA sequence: TGTGCCAGCAGCCAAGAGTGGACGCTCACCGGGGAGCTGTTTTTT.

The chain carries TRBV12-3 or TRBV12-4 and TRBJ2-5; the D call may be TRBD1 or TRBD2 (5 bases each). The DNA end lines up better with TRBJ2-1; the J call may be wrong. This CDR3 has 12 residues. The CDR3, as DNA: TGTGCCAGCCGCCTCGGGGTGAGGGGGCAGTTCTTC. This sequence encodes CASRLGVRGQFF.